This T cell receptor (beta chain) was captured in a study of control samples from healthy donors and cancer patients. Profiling relied on immunoSEQ multiplex PCR, and the TCRdb table lists in-frame clones only, not all of them. Here the sample spans about 60,000 clones, approximately 85% being singletons. This clone rates as medium-sized (0.01 to 0.1%). Trimming took off 3 bases at V and 4 bases at J, with 15 bases between the two ends. CDR1 is DFQATT and CDR2 is SNEGSKA in the germline V gene (reference sequence). The CDR3 covers 14 residues. This clonotype was sampled from a man in his forties or fifties in good health. Material: blood. V is TRBV20-1 and J is TRBJ1-2; D is uncertain. The CDR3 is CSASGQAPSYGYTF. In DNA, the CDR3 is TGCAGTGCTAGTGGCCAGGCTCCCAGCTATGGCTACACCTTC.